This TCR beta chain was captured in a study of T cells in Graves' hyperthyroidism and ophthalmopathy. In its sample, this clonotype was seen many times. Template material for amplifying TCR beta CDR3 regions consisted of RNA transcripts. The study used the HTBI primer set for a first-round RT-PCR of the TCR CDR3. MiXCR, applied by TCRdb to the multiplex PCR reads, yields one record per CDR3 protein. This sample has about 710,000 distinct CDR3 sequences, with about 16% found just once. This CDR3 contains 16 residues. The V gene lost 3 bases and the J gene lost 0 bases, with 12 bases spanning the gap. Germline lookup yields CDR1 MDHEN and CDR2 SYDVKM.

Sequences were obtained from blood. The source of this sequence is a man aged 18 to 29 with Graves' hyperthyroidism. The V gene is TRBV28, the J gene TRBJ1-3; D not resolved. The CDR3: CASSFLTGSSGNTIYF. The CDR3 coding sequence is TGTGCCAGCAGTTTCCTAACGGGTTCCTCTGGAAACACCATATATTTT.